This T cell receptor beta chain was observed in a study of neurological immune-mediated disorders. Study-level findings and limits: HTLV-1-associated myelopathy displayed the greatest TCR clonal expansion, and multiple sclerosis exhibited the smallest, lower than that of healthy controls. Expanded clones shared no CDR3 amino acid sequences across subjects, suggesting private repertoires in all groups.

Concerning this clonotype itself: Its antigen is unidentified.

For the sorted libraries, 900,000 to 1,000,000 CD4+ or CD8+ T cells were used. 5'RACE with 10-nucleotide random UMIs produced the cDNA. TCRdb itself ran the 5' RACE reads through MiXCR, one entry per CDR3 protein. The table records roughly 18,000 distinct CDR3 sequences, 14% of them present only once. The V gene's germline CDR1 is SNHLY and CDR2 FYNNEI. The CDR3 has 15 amino acids. This TCR was sampled from a woman aged 55-75 years with HTLV-1-associated myelopathy (HAM/TSP). The sample taken for sequencing was CD4+ T cells from blood. J is TRBJ1-5 and V is TRBV2; 8 positions agree with TRBD1. TRBJ2-3 matches the DNA end more closely, so the J call is doubtful. The CDR3 region is CASTSGTGYFQPQYF. The CDR3 bases are TGTGCCAGCACCTCGGGGACAGGCTATTTTCAGCCTCAGTATTTT.